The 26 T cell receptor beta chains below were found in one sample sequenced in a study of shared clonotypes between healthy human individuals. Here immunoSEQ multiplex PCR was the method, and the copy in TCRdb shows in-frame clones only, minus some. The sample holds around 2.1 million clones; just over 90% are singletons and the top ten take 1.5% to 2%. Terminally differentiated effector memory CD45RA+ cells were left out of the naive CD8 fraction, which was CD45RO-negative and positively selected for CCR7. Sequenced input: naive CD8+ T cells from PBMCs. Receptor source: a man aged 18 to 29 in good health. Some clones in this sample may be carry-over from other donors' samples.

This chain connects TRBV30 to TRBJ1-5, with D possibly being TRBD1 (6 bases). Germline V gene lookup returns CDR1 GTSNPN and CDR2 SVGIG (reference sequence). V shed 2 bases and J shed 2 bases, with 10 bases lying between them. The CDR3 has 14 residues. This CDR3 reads CAWSQGQRNQPQHF. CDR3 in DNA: TGTGCCTGGAGTCAAGGACAGCGCAATCAGCCCCAGCATTTT. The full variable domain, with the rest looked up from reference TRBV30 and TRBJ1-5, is SQTIHQWPATLVQPVGSPLSLECTVEGTSNPNLYWYRQAAGRGLQLLFYSVGIGQISSEVPQNLSASRPQDRQFILSSKKLLLSDSGFYLCAWSQGQRNQPQHFGDGTRLSIL.

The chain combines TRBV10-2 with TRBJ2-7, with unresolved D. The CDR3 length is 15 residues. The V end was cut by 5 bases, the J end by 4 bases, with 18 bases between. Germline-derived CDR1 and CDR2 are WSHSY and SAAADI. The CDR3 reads CASSPPQSLGYEQYF. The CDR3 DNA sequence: TGCGCCAGCAGTCCACCACAGTCGTTGGGGTACGAGCAGTACTTC.

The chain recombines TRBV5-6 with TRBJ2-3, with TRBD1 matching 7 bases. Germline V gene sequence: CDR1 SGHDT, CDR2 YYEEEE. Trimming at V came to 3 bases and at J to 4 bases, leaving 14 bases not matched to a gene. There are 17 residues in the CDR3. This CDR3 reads CASSSKTGRGVPDTQYF. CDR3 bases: TGTGCCAGCAGCTCCAAGACAGGGAGAGGGGTCCCAGATACGCAGTATTTT.

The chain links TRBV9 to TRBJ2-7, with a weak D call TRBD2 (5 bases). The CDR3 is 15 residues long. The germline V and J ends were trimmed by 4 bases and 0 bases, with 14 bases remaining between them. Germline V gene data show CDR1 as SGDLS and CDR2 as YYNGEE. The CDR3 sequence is CASSPGVGSSYEQYF. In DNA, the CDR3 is TGTGCCAGCAGCCCCGGGGTGGGGAGCTCCTACGAGCAGTACTTC.

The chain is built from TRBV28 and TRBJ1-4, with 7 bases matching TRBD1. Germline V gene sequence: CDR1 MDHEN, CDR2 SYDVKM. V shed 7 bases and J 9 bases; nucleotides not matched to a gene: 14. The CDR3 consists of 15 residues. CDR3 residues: CASTESGAGGKKLFF. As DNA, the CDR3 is TGTGCCAGCACTGAATCTGGGGCAGGGGGAAAAAAACTGTTTTTT.

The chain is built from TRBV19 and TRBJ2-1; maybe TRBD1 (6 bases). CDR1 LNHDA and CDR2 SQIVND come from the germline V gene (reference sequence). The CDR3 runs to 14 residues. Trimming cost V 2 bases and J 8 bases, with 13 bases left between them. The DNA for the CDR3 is TGTGCCAGTAGTATAAGACCAGGGGCCCATGAGCAGTTCTTC. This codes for CASSIRPGAHEQFF. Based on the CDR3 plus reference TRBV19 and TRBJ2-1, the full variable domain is DGGITQSPKYLFRKEGQNVTLSCEQNLNHDAMYWYRQDPGQGLRLIYYSQIVNDFQKGDIAEGYSVSREKKESFPLTVTSAQKNPTAFYLCASSIRPGAHEQFFGPGTRLTVL.

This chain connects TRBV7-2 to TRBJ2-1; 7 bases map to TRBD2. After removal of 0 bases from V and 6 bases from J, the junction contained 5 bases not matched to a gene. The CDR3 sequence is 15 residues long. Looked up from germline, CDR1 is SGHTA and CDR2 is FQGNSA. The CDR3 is CASSLAGGTVNEQFF. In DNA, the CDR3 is TGTGCCAGCAGCTTAGCGGGAGGGACTGTCAATGAGCAGTTCTTC.

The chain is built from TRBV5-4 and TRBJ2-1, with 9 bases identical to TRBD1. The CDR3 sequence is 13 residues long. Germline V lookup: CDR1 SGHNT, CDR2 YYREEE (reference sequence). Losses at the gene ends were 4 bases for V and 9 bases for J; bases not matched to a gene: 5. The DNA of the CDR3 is TGTGCCAGCAGCCGGACAGGGGAGGGTGAGCAGTTCTTC. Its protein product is CASSRTGEGEQFF.

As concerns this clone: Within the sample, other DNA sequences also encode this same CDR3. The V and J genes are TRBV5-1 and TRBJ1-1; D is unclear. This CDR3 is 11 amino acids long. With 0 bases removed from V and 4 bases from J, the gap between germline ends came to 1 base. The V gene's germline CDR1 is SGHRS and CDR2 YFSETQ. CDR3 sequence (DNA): TGCGCCAGCAGCTTGGGCACTGAAGCTTTCTTT. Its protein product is CASSLGTEAFF.

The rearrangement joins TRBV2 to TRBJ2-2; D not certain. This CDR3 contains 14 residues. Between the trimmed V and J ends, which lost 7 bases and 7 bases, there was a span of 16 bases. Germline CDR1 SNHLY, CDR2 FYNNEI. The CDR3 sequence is CASIVRQHGGELFF. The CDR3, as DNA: TGTGCCAGCATAGTTCGGCAACACGGCGGGGAGCTGTTTTTT.

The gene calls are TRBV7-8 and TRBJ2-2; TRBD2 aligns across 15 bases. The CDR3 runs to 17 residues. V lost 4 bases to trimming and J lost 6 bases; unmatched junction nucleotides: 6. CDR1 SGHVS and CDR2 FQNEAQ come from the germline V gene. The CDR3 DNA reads TGTGCCAGCAGCTATGGACTAGCGGGAGGGTTAGCCGGGGAGCTGTTTTTT. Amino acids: CASSYGLAGGLAGELFF.

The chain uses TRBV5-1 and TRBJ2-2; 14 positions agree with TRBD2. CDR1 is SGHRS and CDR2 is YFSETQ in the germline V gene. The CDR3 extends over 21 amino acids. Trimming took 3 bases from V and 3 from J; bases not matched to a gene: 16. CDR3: CASSSLTRGEGLAGDTGELFF. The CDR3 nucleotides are TGCGCCAGCAGCTCCTTGACCAGGGGGGAGGGACTAGCGGGAGACACCGGGGAGCTGTTTTTT.

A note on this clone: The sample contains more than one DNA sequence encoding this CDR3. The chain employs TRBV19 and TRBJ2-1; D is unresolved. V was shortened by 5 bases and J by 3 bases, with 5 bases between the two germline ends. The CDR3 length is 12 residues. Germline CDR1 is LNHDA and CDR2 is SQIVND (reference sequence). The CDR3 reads CASSVGYNEQFF. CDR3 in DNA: TGTGCCAGTAGTGTAGGCTACAATGAGCAGTTCTTC. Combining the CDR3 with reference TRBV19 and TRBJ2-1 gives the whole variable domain DGGITQSPKYLFRKEGQNVTLSCEQNLNHDAMYWYRQDPGQGLRLIYYSQIVNDFQKGDIAEGYSVSREKKESFPLTVTSAQKNPTAFYLCASSVGYNEQFFGPGTRLTVL.

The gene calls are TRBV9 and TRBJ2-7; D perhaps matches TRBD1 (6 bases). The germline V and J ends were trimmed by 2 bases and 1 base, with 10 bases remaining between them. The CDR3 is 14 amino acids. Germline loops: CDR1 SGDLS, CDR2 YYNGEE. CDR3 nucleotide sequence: TGTGCCAGCAGCGTGGGGGCCCTGTCCTACGAGCAGTACTTC. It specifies CASSVGALSYEQYF.

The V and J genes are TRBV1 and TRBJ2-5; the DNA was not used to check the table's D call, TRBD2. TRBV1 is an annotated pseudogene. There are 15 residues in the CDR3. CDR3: CTSSQDFRGRETQYF. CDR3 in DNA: TGCACCAGCAGCCAAGACTTCCGGGGAAGGGAGACCCAGTACTTC.

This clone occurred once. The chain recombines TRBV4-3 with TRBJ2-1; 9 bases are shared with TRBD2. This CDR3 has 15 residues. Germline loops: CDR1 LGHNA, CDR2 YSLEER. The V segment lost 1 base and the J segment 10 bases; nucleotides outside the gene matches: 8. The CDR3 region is CASSQVAGGQSEQFF. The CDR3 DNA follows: TGCGCCAGCAGCCAAGTCGCGGGAGGGCAGTCAGAGCAGTTCTTC.

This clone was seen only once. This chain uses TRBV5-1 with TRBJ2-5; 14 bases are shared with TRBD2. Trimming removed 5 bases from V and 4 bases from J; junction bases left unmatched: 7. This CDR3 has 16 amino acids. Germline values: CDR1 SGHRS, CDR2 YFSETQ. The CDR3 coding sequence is TGCGCCAGCAGAGAAATCGGACTAGCGGGAGGAGAGACCCAGTACTTC. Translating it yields CASREIGLAGGETQYF. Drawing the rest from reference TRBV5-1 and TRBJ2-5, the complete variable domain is KAGVTQTPRYLIKTRGQQVTLSCSPISGHRSVSWYQQTPGQGLQFLFEYFSETQRNKGNFPGRFSGRQFSNSRSEMNVSTLELGDSALYLCASREIGLAGGETQYFGPGTRLLVL.

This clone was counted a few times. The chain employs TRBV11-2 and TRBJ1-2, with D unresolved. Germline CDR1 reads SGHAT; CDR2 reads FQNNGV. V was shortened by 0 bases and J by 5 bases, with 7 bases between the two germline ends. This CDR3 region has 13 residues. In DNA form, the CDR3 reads TGTGCCAGCAGCTTAGACGACGCGTATGGCTACACCTTC. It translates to CASSLDDAYGYTF.

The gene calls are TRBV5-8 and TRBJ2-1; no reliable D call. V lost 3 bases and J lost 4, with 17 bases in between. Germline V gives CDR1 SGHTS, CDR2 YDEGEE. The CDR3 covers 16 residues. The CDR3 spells CASSSPRVSTYNEQFF. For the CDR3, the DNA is TGTGCCAGCAGCTCACCAAGGGTATCCACATACAATGAGCAGTTCTTC.

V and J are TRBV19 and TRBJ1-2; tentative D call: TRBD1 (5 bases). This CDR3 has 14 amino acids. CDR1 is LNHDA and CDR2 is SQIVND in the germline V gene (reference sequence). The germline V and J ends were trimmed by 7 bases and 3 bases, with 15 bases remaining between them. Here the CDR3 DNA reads TGTGCCAGTACCCGGGGGGAGTCGGACTATGGCTACACCTTC. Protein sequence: CASTRGESDYGYTF. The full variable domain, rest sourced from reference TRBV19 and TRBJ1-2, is DGGITQSPKYLFRKEGQNVTLSCEQNLNHDAMYWYRQDPGQGLRLIYYSQIVNDFQKGDIAEGYSVSREKKESFPLTVTSAQKNPTAFYLCASTRGESDYGYTFGSGTRLTVV.

The CDR3 region has the DNA TGTGCCAGCAGTTCGGCTCCACGCTACGAGCAGTACTTC. Encoded protein: CASSSAPRYEQYF. V is TRBV6-1 and J is TRBJ2-7; the D is unclear. Trimming cost V 5 bases and J 3 bases, with 11 bases left between them. Germline-derived CDR1 and CDR2 are MNHNS and SASEGT. This CDR3 region has 13 residues.

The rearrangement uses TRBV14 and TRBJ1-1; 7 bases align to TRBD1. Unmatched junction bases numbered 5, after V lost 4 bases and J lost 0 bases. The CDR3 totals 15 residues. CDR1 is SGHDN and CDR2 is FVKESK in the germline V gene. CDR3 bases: TGTGCCAGCAGCCGCAAGACAGGGTTGAACACTGAAGCTTTCTTT. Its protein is CASSRKTGLNTEAFF.

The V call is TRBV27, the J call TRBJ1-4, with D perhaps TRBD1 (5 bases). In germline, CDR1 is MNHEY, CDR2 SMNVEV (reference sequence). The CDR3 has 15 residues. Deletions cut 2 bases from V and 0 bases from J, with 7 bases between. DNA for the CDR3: TGTGCCAGCAGTTTAATAGGGGCAACTAATGAAAAACTGTTTTTT. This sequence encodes CASSLIGATNEKLFF. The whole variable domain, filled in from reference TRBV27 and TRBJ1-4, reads EAQVTQNPRYLITVTGKKLTVTCSQNMNHEYMSWYRQDPGLGLRQIYYSMNVEVTDKGDVPEGYKVSRKEKRNFPLILESPSPNQTSLYFCASSLIGATNEKLFFGSGTQLSVL.

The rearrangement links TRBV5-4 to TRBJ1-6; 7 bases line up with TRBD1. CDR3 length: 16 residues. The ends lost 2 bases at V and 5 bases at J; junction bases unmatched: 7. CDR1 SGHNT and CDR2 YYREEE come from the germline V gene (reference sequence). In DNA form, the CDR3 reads TGTGCCAGCAGCTTCCCCGGGACAGCAAATAATTCACCCCTCCACTTT. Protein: CASSFPGTANNSPLHF. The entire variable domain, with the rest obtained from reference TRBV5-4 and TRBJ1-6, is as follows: ETGVTQSPTHLIKTRGQQVTLRCSSQSGHNTVSWYQQALGQGPQFIFQYYREEENGRGNFPPRFSGLQFPNYSSELNVNALELDDSALYLCASSFPGTANNSPLHFGNGTRLTVT.

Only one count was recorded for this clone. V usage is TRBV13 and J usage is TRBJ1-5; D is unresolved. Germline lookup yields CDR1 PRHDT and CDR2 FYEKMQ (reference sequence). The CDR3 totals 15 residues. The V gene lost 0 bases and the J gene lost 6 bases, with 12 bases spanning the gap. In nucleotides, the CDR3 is TGTGCCAGCAGCTTAGGTCGACGGGGAATTCAGCCCCAGCATTTT. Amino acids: CASSLGRRGIQPQHF.

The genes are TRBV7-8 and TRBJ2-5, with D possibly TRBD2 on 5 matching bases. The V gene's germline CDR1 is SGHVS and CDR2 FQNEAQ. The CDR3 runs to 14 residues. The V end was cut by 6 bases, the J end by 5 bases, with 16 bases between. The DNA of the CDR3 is TGTGCCAGCAGGCAATCCCGGGGAAGGGAGACCCAGTACTTC. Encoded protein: CASRQSRGRETQYF.